The 2 T cell receptor beta chains reported below all come from one sample, sequenced in a study of CD8 T cells in ankylosing spondylitis. One entry per CDR3 protein, called by TCRdb with MiXCR from the 5' RACE reads. The sample contains some 340,000 distinct CDR3 sequences, about 15% of which appear only once. Input material: blood, either unsorted or a sorted T cell fraction (not recorded which). The receptors here all came from a male donor with ankylosing spondylitis or in good health (not recorded which).

This rearrangement joins TRBV5-6 to TRBJ1-2, with 7 bases lining up with TRBD1. The CDR3 sequence is 16 residues long. The J segment lost 7 bases and the V segment lost 6 bases, leaving 18 bases of the junction unmatched. CDR1 and CDR2 from the germline V gene are SGHDT and YYEEEE. CDR3 DNA sequence: TGTGCCAGCAACTTTGCCGCGGGACAGACGACGGCTGGCTACACCTTC. Translating it yields CASNFAAGQTTAGYTF.

The chain joins TRBV7-9 to TRBJ2-5; the D gene is possibly TRBD2 (6 bases). Germline-derived CDR1 and CDR2 are SEHNR and FQNEAQ (reference sequence). Trimming shortened V by 4 bases and J by 1 base, and 13 bases separated the two germline ends. CDR3 length: 15 amino acids. The CDR3 nucleotides read TGTGCCAGCAGCTCTCCGGGACTCATCCAAGAGACCCAGTACTTC. It is translated as CASSSPGLIQETQYF.